This T cell receptor (beta chain) originates from a study of metastatic and nonmetastatic thyroid tumors. Deletions cut 3 bases from V and 4 bases from J, with 13 bases between. Germline CDR1 MNHEY, CDR2 SVGEGT. The CDR3 is 15 residues long. Points on this clone: A much larger clone sits a single nucleotide away, making a read error possible.

TCRdb re-clonotyped the PCR reads via MiXCR. The sample carries some 15,000 clones, 3.5% to 4.5% recorded once. Thyroid surgery had not been preceded by any treatment in any patient. This chain links TRBV6-2 or TRBV6-3 with TRBJ2-1; D gene ambiguous. The TCR sequence derives from a female donor with papillary thyroid cancer or a benign thyroid nodule (not recorded which). Some clones in this sample may be carry-over from other donors' samples. Sequencing was carried out using tumor tissue. The CDR3 spells CASSYGDTTYNEQFF. The CDR3 bases are TGTGCCAGCAGTTATGGTGACACAACTTACAATGAGCAGTTCTTC.